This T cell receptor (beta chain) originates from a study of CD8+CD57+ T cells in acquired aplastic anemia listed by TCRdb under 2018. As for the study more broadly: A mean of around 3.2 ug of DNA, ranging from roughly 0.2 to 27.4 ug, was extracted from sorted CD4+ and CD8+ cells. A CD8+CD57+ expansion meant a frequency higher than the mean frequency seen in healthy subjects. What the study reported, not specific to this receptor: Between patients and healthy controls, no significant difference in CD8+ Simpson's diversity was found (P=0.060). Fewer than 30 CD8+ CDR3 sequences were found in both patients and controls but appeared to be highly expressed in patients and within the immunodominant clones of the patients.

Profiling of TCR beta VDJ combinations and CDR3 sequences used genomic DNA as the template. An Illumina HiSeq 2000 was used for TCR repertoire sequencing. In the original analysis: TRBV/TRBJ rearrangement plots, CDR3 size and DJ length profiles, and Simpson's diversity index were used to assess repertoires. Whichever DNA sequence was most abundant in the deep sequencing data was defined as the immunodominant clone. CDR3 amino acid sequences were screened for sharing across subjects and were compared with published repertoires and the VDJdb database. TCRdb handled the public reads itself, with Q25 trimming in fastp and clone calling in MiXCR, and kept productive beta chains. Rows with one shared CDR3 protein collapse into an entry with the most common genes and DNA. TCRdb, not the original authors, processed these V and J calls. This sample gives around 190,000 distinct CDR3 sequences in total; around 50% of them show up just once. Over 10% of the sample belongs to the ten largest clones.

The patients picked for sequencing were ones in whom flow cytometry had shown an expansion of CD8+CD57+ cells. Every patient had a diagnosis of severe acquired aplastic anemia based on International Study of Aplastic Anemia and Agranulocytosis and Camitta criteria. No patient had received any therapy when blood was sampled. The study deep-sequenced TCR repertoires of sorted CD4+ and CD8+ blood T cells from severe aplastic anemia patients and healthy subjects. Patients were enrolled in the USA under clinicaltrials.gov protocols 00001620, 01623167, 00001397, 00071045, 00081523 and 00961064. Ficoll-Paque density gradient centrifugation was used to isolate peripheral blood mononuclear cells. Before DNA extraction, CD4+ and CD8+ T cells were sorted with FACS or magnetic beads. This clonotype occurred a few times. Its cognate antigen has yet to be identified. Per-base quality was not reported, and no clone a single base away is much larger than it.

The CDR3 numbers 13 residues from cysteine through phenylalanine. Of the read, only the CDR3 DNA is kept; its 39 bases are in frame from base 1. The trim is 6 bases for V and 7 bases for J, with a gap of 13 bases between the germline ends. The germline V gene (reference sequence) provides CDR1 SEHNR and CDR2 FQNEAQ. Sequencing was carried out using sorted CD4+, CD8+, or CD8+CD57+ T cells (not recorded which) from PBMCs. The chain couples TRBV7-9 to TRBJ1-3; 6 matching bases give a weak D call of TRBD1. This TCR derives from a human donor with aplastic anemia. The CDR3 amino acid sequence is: CASRIQGRNTIYF. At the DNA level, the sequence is TGTGCCAGCAGAATACAGGGAAGGAACACCATATATTTT.